This T cell receptor beta chain stems from a study of radiotherapy plus CTLA-4 blockade in lung cancer. Background on the study: Disease control reached less than 40%, with objective responses in roughly 17%. Study outcomes and limitations: How blood T cell clones changed early, along with interferon-beta, reportedly forecast response best. Researchers report tumor-derived TCR clones expanding in blood after radiotherapy plus ipilimumab.

Treatment of patients with chemo-refractory metastatic non-small-cell lung cancer consisted of focal radiation plus CTLA-4 blockade with ipilimumab. The table lists this clone with a few counts. The antigen remains undetermined. Libraries were prepared by immunoSEQ multiplex PCR; TCRdb keeps only in-frame clonotypes and omits some of them. The top ten clones hold over 15% of a sample with approximately 28,000 clones, approximately 80% of them seen once. There are 14 residues in the CDR3. Trimming at V came to 4 bases and at J to 1 base, leaving 4 bases not matched to a gene. Per the germline V gene, CDR1 is MNHEY and CDR2 is SVGAGI.

The sample in question was peripheral blood, obtained from a patient treated with radiotherapy plus ipilimumab. V and J are TRBV6-5 and TRBJ2-7, with 7 bases identical to TRBD1. This TCR came from a human donor with non-small cell lung cancer that progressed on radiotherapy plus ipilimumab. The CDR3 protein is CASSLQGRSYEQYF. The CDR3 DNA reads as TGTGCCAGCAGTTTACAGGGGCGATCCTACGAGCAGTACTTC.